The clone carrying this TCR beta chain turned up a few times. Its antigen is unidentified. The CDR3 is 12 residues long. V lost 1 base, J lost 8 bases, and 8 bases lay in between. The germline gives CDR1 SGHAT, CDR2 FQNNGV. This record comes from a study of identical twins. Study-wide results and limits: Twins' surplus sharing was weaker for beta out-of-frame sequences. Reduced insertions were recorded for abundant cord blood beta clonotypes, with no such pattern in memory repertoires.

MiXCR, applied by TCRdb to the 5' RACE reads, yields one record per CDR3 protein. The data show some 500,000 distinct CDR3 sequences, 22% seen once. The data were also submitted as part of a second study, on T cells expressing NK-cell markers.

This clonotype originated in a woman aged 18-29 years in good health. The sample taken for sequencing was CD4+ T cells sorted from blood. The chain has TRBV11-2 and TRBJ1-2, with D unclear. CDR3 nucleotide sequence: TGTGCCAGCAGCTTAGCTGGGCTAGGCTACACCTTC. Its translation is CASSLAGLGYTF. Based on the CDR3 plus reference TRBV11-2 and TRBJ1-2, the full variable domain is EAGVAQSPRYKIIEKRQSVAFWCNPISGHATLYWYQQILGQGPKLLIQFQNNGVVDDSQLPKDRFSAERLKGVDSTLKIQPAKLEDSAVYLCASSLAGLGYTFGSGTRLTVV.